These 11 T cell receptor beta chains were sequenced from one sample in a study of T cell responses to AZD1222 COVID-19 vaccine listed by TCRdb under 2021. The receptor library was made with the immunoSEQ multiplex PCR assay. In TCRdb, the immuneACCESS table is reduced to in-frame sequences with V and J assigned. These tables do not hold every clone; where another copy was compared, an unresolved V gene accounts for under half, and the others remain unexplained. Recorded for this sample are over 50,000 clones; 81% of them occurred a single time. The ten largest clones represent 26% of the sample. This sample's time point label indicates: about 28 days (+/-7) after the second vaccine dose. The sample was peripheral blood, taken 28 days after the second AZD1222 dose. The receptors stem from an adult who received the AZD1222 COVID-19 vaccine.

This clone has just a few counts. CDR3 bases: TGTGCCTCTCGACTAGCGGGAGGATGGTCCTACGAGCAGTACTTC. Translating it yields CASRLAGGWSYEQYF. This rearrangement joins TRBV30 to TRBJ2-7; 13 nucleotides match TRBD2. The length of the CDR3 is 15 residues. Germline trimming cut 7 bases from V and 1 base from J; bases unmatched to any gene: 7. CDR1 and CDR2 (germline): GTSNPN, SVGIG (reference sequence).

The chain is built from TRBV28 and TRBJ2-3, with D possibly TRBD2 on 6 matching bases. V gave up 6 bases and J gave up 2 bases, with 12 bases separating them. CDR1 is MDHEN and CDR2 is SYDVKM in the germline V gene. The CDR3 sequence is 14 residues long. The CDR3 region is CASSPRTITDTQYF. CDR3 nucleotide sequence: TGTGCCAGCAGCCCACGGACTATCACAGATACGCAGTATTTT.

By frequency in the sample, this clone is medium-sized. The J gene is TRBJ1-5, the V gene TRBV6-5, with D tentatively TRBD1 (6 bases). Trimming left V 8 bases short and J 1 base short, with 12 bases between. The germline CDR1 and CDR2 sequences are MNHEY and SVGAGI. The CDR3 has 14 residues. In DNA form, the CDR3 reads TGTGCCAGCGCACAGGGTTGGAGCAATCAGCCCCAGCATTTT. Protein product: CASAQGWSNQPQHF.

This clone was counted only a few times. The chain uses TRBV6-5 and TRBJ2-2; D might be TRBD1 or TRBD2, each matching 5 bases. V was cut by 2 bases and J by 4 bases, with 14 bases left in between. From germline, CDR1 is MNHEY and CDR2 SVGAGI. This CDR3 spans 16 amino acids. The CDR3 loop reads CASSYTGTWGTGELFF. The CDR3 DNA reads TGTGCCAGCAGTTACACTGGGACCTGGGGCACCGGGGAGCTGTTTTTT.

The chain links TRBV7-9 to TRBJ2-5; D is unresolved. Germline CDR1 and CDR2: SEHNR and FQNEAQ (reference sequence). This CDR3 spans 12 amino acids. V was clipped by 6 bases and J by 4 bases, with 9 bases between them. The chain's CDR3 is CASSTIRETQYF. The CDR3 nucleotides read TGTGCCAGCAGTACAATCCGAGAGACCCAGTACTTC. The variable domain in full, completed from reference TRBV7-9 and TRBJ2-5, reads DTGVSQNPRHKITKRGQNVTFRCDPISEHNRLYWYRQTLGQGPEFLTYFQNEAQLEKSRLLSDRFSAERPKGSFSTLEIQRTEQGDSAMYLCASSTIRETQYFGPGTRLLVL.

The V gene is TRBV11-2, the J gene TRBJ2-5; a weak D match, TRBD2 (5 bases). The V end lost 1 base, the J end lost 7 bases, and 19 bases lay between the germline ends. CDR3 length equals 16 residues. Germline CDR1 SGHAT, CDR2 FQNNGV. In DNA form, the CDR3 reads TGTGCCAGCAGCTTAGGCGGGCACTCCAGTGGCAGGACCCAGTACTTC. Protein product: CASSLGGHSSGRTQYF.

The J gene is TRBJ2-7, the V gene TRBV2, with 8 bases identical to TRBD2. CDR1 SNHLY and CDR2 FYNNEI come from the germline V gene. Germline trimming cut 10 bases from V and 0 bases from J; bases unmatched to any gene: 11. The CDR3 is made up of 15 amino acids. The CDR3 coding sequence is TGTGCCATCCGGGGGGGGGCGACGAGCTCCTACGAGCAGTACTTC. This encodes CAIRGGATSSYEQYF.

V and J are TRBV6-5 and TRBJ1-1, with D hard to call. CDR1 and CDR2 from the germline V gene are MNHEY and SVGAGI. CDR3 length equals 13 residues. Trimming took 2 bases from V and 1 from J, leaving 5 bases between them. The CDR3 loop reads CASSYNANTEAFF. Written as DNA, the CDR3 is TGTGCCAGCAGTTACAACGCGAACACTGAAGCTTTCTTT.

This clone was seen a single time. This chain joins TRBV5-1 and TRBJ1-2; D ambiguous. V shed 4 bases and J shed 4 bases, with 11 bases lying between them. The CDR3 length is 13 residues. Germline loops: CDR1 SGHRS, CDR2 YFSETQ. The CDR3 is CASSSAPPYGYTF. The CDR3 DNA reads TGCGCCAGCAGCAGTGCACCTCCCTATGGCTACACCTTC.

This clone has just one count. V usage is TRBV7-9 and J usage is TRBJ1-3; 10 bases map to TRBD1. After removal of 5 bases from V and 3 bases from J, the junction contained 4 bases not matched to a gene. The length of the CDR3 is 15 residues. The germline gives CDR1 SEHNR, CDR2 FQNEAQ (reference sequence). The CDR3 here is CASSLGTGVGNTIYF. Written as DNA, the CDR3 is TGTGCCAGCAGCCTCGGGACAGGGGTTGGAAACACCATATATTTT.

CDR3 nucleotides: TGTGCCAGCAGCTTAGAACTAGCGGAGTTCTACGAGCAGTACTTC. Translating it yields CASSLELAEFYEQYF. The chain carries TRBV7-2 and TRBJ2-7; 8 bases are a match to TRBD2. CDR1 and CDR2 (germline): SGHTA, FQGNSA. The J segment lost 3 bases and the V segment lost 1 base, leaving 5 bases of the junction unmatched. This CDR3 has 15 residues.